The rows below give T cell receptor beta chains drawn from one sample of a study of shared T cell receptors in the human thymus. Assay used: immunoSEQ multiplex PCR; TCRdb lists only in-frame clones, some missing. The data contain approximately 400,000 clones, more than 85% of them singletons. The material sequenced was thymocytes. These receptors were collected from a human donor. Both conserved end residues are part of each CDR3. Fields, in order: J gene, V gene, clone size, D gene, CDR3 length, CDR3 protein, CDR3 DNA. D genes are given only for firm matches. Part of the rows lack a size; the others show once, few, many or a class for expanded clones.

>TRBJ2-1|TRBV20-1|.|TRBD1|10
CSARDRARFF
TGCAGTGCTAGGGACAGGGCTCGGTTCTTC
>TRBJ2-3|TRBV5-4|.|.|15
CASSLARGETDTQYF
TGTGCCAGCAGCTTGGCCCGCGGAGAAACAGATACGCAGTATTTT
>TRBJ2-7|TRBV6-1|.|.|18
CASSESRGHRELVHEQYF
TGTGCCAGCAGTGAATCCCGGGGCCACAGGGAGCTGGTACACGAGCAGTACTTC
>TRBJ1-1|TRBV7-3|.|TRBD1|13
CASSSRGDTEAFF
TGTGCCAGCAGCTCCAGGGGGGACACTGAAGCTTTCTTT
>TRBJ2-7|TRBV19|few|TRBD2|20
CASSISLEREGMYTPYEQYF
TGTGCCAGTAGTATCTCCCTGGAGCGGGAGGGCATGTATACCCCCTACGAGCAGTACTTC
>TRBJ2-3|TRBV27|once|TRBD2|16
CASSLASGEPSGTQYF
TGTGCCAGCAGTTTAGCTAGCGGGGAACCTAGTGGTACGCAGTATTTT
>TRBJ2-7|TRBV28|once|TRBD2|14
CASSPSGIKYEQYF
TGTGCCAGCAGTCCTAGCGGGATAAAATACGAGCAGTACTTC
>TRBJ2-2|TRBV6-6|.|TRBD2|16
CASSHGLAGECGELFF
TGTGCCAGCAGTCACGGACTAGCGGGAGAGTGTGGGGAGCTGTTTTTT
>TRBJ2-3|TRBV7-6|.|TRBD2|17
CASSYGQREGYTDTQYF
TGTGCCAGCAGCTATGGACAGCGGGAGGGATACACAGATACGCAGTATTTT
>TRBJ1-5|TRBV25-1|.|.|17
CASSTGNSPGGNQPQHF
TGTGCCAGCAGCACAGGGAACAGTCCCGGAGGAAATCAGCCCCAGCATTTT
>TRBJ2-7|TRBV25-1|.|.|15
CASSDPGQPSYEQYF
TGTGCCAGCAGTGACCCCGGACAACCCTCCTACGAGCAGTACTTC
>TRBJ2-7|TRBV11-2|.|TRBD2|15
CASSPGLAGTYEQYF
TGTGCCAGCAGCCCGGGACTAGCGGGAACCTACGAGCAGTACTTC
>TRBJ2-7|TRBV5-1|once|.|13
CASTGGGFYEQYF
TGCGCCAGCACCGGGGGCGGGTTCTACGAGCAGTACTTC
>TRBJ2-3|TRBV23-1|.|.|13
CASSQSRPDTQYF
TGCGCCAGCAGTCAATCGAGACCAGATACGCAGTATTTT
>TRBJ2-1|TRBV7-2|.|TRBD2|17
CASSLHGLAAPYNEQFF
TGTGCCAGCAGCTTACACGGACTAGCGGCACCTTACAATGAGCAGTTCTTC
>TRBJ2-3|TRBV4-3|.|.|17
CASSQDSREPWTDTQYF
TGCGCCAGCAGCCAAGATTCCCGGGAGCCTTGGACAGATACGCAGTATTTT
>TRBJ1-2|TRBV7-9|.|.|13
CASSLLQVHGYTF
TGTGCCAGCAGCTTACTACAGGTACATGGCTACACCTTC
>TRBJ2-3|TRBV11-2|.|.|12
CASSFYWDTQYF
TGTGCCAGCAGCTTTTACTGGGATACGCAGTATTTT
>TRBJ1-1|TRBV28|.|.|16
CASSLNRRNDDTEAFF
TGTGCCAGCAGTTTAAATAGGAGAAACGATGACACTGAAGCTTTCTTT
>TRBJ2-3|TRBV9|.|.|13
CASSANKGDTQYF
TGTGCCAGCAGCGCCAACAAGGGAGATACGCAGTATTTT
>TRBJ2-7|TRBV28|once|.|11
CASSYGHEQYF
TGTGCCAGCAGTTATGGTCACGAGCAGTACTTC
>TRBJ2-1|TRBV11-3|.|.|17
CASSARQTIGFYNEQFF
TGTGCCAGCAGCGCTAGGCAGACTATCGGATTCTACAATGAGCAGTTCTTC
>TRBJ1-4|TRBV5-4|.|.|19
CASSYRHRRPETTNEKLFF
TGTGCCAGCAGCTATCGTCACAGACGCCCCGAAACAACTAATGAAAAACTGTTTTTT
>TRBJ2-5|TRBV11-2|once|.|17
CASSLEDYHPRGETQYF
TGTGCCAGCAGCTTAGAAGACTATCACCCACGGGGAGAGACCCAGTACTTC
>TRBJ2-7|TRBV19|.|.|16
CASSIRGGFSSYEQYF
TGTGCCAGTAGTATAAGGGGGGGGTTTAGCTCCTACGAGCAGTACTTC
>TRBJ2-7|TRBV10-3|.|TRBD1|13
CAISVTGAHEQYF
TGTGCCATCAGTGTTACAGGGGCTCACGAGCAGTACTTC
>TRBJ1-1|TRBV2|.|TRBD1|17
CAQQLKQGQGTNTEAFF
TGTGCCCAGCAGCTCAAGCAAGGACAGGGGACGAACACTGAAGCTTTCTTT
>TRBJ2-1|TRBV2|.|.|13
CASTPGPCNEQFF
TGTGCCAGCACCCCGGGACCCTGCAATGAGCAGTTCTTC
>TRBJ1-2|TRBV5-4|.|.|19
CASSLIVDGRRDRYYGYTF
TGTGCCAGCAGCTTGATCGTTGACGGCCGTCGGGATCGATACTATGGCTACACCTTC
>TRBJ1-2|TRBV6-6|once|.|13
CASSYSGGPGYTF
TGTGCCAGCAGTTACTCAGGGGGTCCTGGCTACACCTTC
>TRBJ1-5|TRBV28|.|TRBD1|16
CASSPTGTGGAQPQHF
TGTGCCAGCAGTCCCACCGGGACAGGGGGCGCTCAGCCCCAGCATTTT
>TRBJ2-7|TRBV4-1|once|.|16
CASSQDIPRGTYEQYF
TGCGCCAGCAGCCAGGACATCCCAAGAGGGACCTACGAGCAGTACTTC
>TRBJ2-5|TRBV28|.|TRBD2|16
CASSSPSSGSEETQYF
TGTGCCAGCAGTTCTCCGAGTAGCGGGAGCGAGGAGACCCAGTACTTC
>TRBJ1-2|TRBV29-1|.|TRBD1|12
CSLTGDLGGYTF
TGCAGCTTAACAGGGGATCTTGGGGGCTACACCTTC